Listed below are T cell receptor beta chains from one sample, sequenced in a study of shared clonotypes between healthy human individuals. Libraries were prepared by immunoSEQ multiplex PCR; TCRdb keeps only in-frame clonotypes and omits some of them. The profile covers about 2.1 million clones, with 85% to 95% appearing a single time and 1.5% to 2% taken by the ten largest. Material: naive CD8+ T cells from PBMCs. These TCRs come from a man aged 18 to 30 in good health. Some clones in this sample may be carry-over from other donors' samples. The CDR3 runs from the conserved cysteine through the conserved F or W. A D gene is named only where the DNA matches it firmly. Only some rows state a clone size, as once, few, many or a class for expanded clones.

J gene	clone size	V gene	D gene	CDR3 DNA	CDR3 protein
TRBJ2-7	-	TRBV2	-	TGTGCCAGCTCCCCACGGCCGGGTTCTCCTGGGGAGCAGTACTTC	CASSPRPGSPGEQYF
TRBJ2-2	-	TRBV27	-	TGTGCCAGCACCGTGAACGCAGGGGTTAACACCGGGGAGCTGTTTTTT	CASTVNAGVNTGELFF
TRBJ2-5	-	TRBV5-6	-	TGTGCCAGCAGCTTGGGACCAGCAGGGACCCAGTACTTC	CASSLGPAGTQYF
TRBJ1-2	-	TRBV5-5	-	TGTGCCAGCAGCATCCAGAGGAATGGCTACACCTTC	CASSIQRNGYTF
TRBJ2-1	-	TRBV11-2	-	TGTGCCAGCAGCCCGTCCGTTGAGCAGTTCTTC	CASSPSVEQFF
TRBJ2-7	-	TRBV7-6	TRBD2	TGTGCCAGCAGCCCGTGGACTAGCGGTATCTCCTACGAGCAGTACTTC	CASSPWTSGISYEQYF
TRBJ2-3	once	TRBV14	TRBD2	TGTGCCAGCAGCCAATTTACTAGCGCCCCCACAGATACGCAGTATTTT	CASSQFTSAPTDTQYF
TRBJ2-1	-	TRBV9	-	TGTGCCAGCAGCGGACACTTGGGCGGGGAGCAGTTCTTC	CASSGHLGGEQFF
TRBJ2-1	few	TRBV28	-	TGTGCCAGCGGCTACAATGAGCAGTTCTTC	CASGYNEQFF
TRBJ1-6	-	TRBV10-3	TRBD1	TGTGCCATCAGTGGGACGCGACAGGGCGCGACTATACTCCACTTT	CAISGTRQGATILHF
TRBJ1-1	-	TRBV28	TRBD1	TGTGCCAGCAGTCTCGACAGGGGAGAGACTGAAGCTTTCTTT	CASSLDRGETEAFF
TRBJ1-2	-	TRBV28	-	TGTGCCAGCAGTTTTAGAGGGTTGGATGGCTACACCTTC	CASSFRGLDGYTF
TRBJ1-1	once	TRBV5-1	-	TGCGCCAGCAGCTTGTACGGGATGAACACTGAAGCTTTCTTT	CASSLYGMNTEAFF
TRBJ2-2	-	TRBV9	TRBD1	TGTGCCAGCAGCATCAGGGGGCCTAACACCGGGGAGCTGTTTTTT	CASSIRGPNTGELFF
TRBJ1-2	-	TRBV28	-	TGTGCCAGCAGACTCGCCGTGGGGCGCTACTATGGCTACACCTTC	CASRLAVGRYYGYTF
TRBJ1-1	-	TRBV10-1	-	TGCGCCAGCAGTGACAGGGGAACTGAAGCTTTCTTT	CASSDRGTEAFF
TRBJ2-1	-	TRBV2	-	TGTGCCAGCAGTTGGACGGAGGACAATGAGCAGTTCTTC	CASSWTEDNEQFF
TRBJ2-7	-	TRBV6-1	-	TGTGCCAGCAGTGGAGGCAGCTACTACGAGCAGTACTTC	CASSGGSYYEQYF
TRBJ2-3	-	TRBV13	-	TGTGCCAGCAGCCCCACCGTGGCAGGATCTAGCACAGATACGCAGTATTTT	CASSPTVAGSSTDTQYF
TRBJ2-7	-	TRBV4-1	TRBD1	TGCGCCAGCAGACAAAAACAGGGGAGCTCCTACGAGCAGTACTTC	CASRQKQGSSYEQYF
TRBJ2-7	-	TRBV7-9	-	TGTGCCAGCAGCCCCTCTGGGACCTACGAGCAGTACTTC	CASSPSGTYEQYF
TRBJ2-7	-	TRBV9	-	TGTGCCAGCAGCGCCTACACAGGGCGTAACTACGAGCAGTACTTC	CASSAYTGRNYEQYF
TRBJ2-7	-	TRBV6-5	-	TGTGCCAGCAGTCCGACCGGGATCTCCGGCGAGCAGTACTTC	CASSPTGISGEQYF
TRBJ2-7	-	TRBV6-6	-	TGTGCCAGCAGTTACTCTTCGGCAACCTACGAGCAGTACTTC	CASSYSSATYEQYF
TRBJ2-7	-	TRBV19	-	TGTGCCAGTAGTTGGCCCGACTCCGTCGAGCAGTACTTC	CASSWPDSVEQYF
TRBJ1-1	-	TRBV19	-	TGTGCCGCCACCGACCGGTTAGGCGCTTTCTTT	CAATDRLGAFF
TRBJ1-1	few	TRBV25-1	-	TGTGTCGCGGGGCTGGGCACTGAAGCTTTCTTT	CVAGLGTEAFF
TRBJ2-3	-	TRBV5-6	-	TGTGCCAGCAGCTTGGTCGGGAGCTCTAGCACAGATACGCAGTATTTT	CASSLVGSSSTDTQYF
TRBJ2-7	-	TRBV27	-	TGTGCCAGCAGTACATACGCCTCCTACGAGCAGTACTTC	CASSTYASYEQYF
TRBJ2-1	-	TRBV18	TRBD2	TGTGCCAGCTCACCAGAGTCCCCTAGCGGGGGCAATGAGCAGTTCTTC	CASSPESPSGGNEQFF
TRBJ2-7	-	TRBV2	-	TGTGCCAGCAGCCGGACGGTCATTTACGAGCAGTACTTC	CASSRTVIYEQYF
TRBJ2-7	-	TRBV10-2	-	TGCGCCAGCGGGTATTACGAGCAGTACTTC	CASGYYEQYF
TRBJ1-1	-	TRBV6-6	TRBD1	TGTGCCAGCACCCGGGACAGTATCAACACTGAAGCTTTCTTT	CASTRDSINTEAFF